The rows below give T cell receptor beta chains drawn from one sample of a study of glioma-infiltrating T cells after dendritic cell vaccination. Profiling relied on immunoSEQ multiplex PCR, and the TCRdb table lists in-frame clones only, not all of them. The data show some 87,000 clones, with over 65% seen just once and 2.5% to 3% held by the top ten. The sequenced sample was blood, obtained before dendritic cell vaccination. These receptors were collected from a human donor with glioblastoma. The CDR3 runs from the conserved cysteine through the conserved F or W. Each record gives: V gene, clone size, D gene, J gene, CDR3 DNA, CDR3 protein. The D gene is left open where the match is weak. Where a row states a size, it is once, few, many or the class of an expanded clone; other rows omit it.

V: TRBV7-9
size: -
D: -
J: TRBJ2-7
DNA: TGTGCCAGCAGCCGAGATCGCGGGGTGGAGTCCTACGAGCAGTACTTC
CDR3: CASSRDRGVESYEQYF

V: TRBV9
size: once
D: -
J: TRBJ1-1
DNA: TGTGCCAGCCAGTGGGGGGACACTGAAGCTTTCTTT
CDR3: CASQWGDTEAFF

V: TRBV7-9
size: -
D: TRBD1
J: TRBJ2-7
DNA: TGTGCCAGCAGCATGCTACAGGGGGACCTCCCCTACGAGCAGTACTTC
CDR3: CASSMLQGDLPYEQYF

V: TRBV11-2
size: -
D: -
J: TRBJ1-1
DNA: TGTGCCAGCAGTCAGGAGGTCGACACTGAAGCTTTCTTT
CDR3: CASSQEVDTEAFF

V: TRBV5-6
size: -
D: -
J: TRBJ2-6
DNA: TGTGCCAGCAGGTGGGACACTGCCTTCTCTGGGGCCAACGTCCTGACTTTC
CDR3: CASRWDTAFSGANVLTF

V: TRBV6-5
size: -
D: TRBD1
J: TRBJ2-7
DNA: TGTGCCAGCAGGGACAGGTTCTACGAGCAGTACTTC
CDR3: CASRDRFYEQYF

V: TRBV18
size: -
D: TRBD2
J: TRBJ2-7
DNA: TGTGCCAGCTCACCACCCAGCGGGATAGTGCAGTACTTC
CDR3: CASSPPSGIVQYF

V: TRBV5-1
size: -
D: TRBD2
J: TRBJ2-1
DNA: TGCGCCAGCAGTCCGGGGGGCTCCTACAATGAGCAGTTCTTC
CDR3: CASSPGGSYNEQFF

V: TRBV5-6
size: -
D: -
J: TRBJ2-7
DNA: TGTGCCAGCAGCTCGACAGAGAACTACGAGCAGTACTTC
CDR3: CASSSTENYEQYF

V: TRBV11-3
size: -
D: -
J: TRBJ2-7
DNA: TGTGCCAGCAGCGTTCAGGGTGGCGAGCAGTACTTC
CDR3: CASSVQGGEQYF

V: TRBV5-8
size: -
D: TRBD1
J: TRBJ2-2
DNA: TGTGCCAGCAGCACCGGGACAGGCGCGAACACCGGGGAGCTGTTTTTT
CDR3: CASSTGTGANTGELFF

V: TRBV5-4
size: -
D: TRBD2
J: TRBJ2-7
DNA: TGTGCCAGCAGCCCGGTCCCTAGCGGCGAGCAGTACTTC
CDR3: CASSPVPSGEQYF

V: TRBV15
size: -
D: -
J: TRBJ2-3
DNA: TGTGCCACCAGCAGGGGACTCACCGTCACAGATACGCAGTATTTT
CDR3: CATSRGLTVTDTQYF

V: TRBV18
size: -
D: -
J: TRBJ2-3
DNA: TGTGCCAGCTCACCACTCCCAGGGCAAGATACGCAGTATTTT
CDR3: CASSPLPGQDTQYF

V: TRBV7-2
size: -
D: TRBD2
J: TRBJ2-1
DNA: TGTGCCAGCAGCTTAGTAGCGGGAGTATCCTACAATGAGCAGTTCTTC
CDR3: CASSLVAGVSYNEQFF

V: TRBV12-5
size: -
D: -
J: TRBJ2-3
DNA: TGTCCTCAGTGGGCGACAGCCTTAAAGGATACGCAGTATTTT
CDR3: CPQWATALKDTQYF

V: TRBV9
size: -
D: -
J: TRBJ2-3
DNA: TGTGCCAGCAGCGTAGCGGGGGAGTTGGCAGATACGCAGTATTTT
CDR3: CASSVAGELADTQYF

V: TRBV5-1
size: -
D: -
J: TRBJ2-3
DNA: TGCGCCAGCAGCCCACCTACGGATACGCAGTATTTT
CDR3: CASSPPTDTQYF

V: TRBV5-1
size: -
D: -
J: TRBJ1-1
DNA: TGCGCCAGCTCCCTCGGGGGAGGGGGAGTAACTGAAGCTTTCTTT
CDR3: CASSLGGGGVTEAFF

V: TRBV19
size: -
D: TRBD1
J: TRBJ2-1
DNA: TGTGCCAGTAGTCTTAGAACACCAGACAGGGGGCTCTCCAATGAGCAGTTCTTC
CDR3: CASSLRTPDRGLSNEQFF

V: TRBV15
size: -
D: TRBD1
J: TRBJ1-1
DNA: TGTGCCACCAGCAGTGCACAGGGGGCGAGGATGAACACTGAAGCTTTCTTT
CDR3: CATSSAQGARMNTEAFF

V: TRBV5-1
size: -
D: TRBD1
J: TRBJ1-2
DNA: TGCGCCAGCAGCTCAGGGGGAGACTATGGCTACACCTTC
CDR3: CASSSGGDYGYTF

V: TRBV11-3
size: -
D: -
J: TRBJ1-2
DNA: TGTGCCAGCAGCTCTGGAGGTGAGGGAGGCTACACCTTC
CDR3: CASSSGGEGGYTF

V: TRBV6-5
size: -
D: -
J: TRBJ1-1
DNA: TGTGCCAGCAGTTACTCGGGGGTTGGGGGGGGAACTGAAGCTTTCTTT
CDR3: CASSYSGVGGGTEAFF

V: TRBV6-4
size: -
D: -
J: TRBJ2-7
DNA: TGTGCCAGCAGTGATCTAACTAGTTACGAGCAGTACTTC
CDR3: CASSDLTSYEQYF